This T cell receptor beta chain was sequenced in a study of shared clonotypes between healthy human individuals. Study-level results: Clonotype sharing across donors was expected to vary with sequencing depth.

The V and J ends lost 5 bases and 6 bases, in that order; junction bases with no gene match: 4. This CDR3 has 14 residues. Germline assignment: CDR1 SGHVS and CDR2 FNYEAQ. With regard to this clone: What it binds is not known.

Healthy adults negative for HIV, lacking recent acute infections or vaccinations, served as donors. The assay was carried out at the deep level. The protocol was immunoSEQ multiplex PCR, while the TCRdb copy is restricted to in-frame clones and leaves out a portion. This sample yields some 500,000 clones, of which approximately 80% are seen a single time; about 12% belongs to the top ten. The material sequenced was PBMCs. The chain recombines TRBV7-6 with TRBJ1-4, with 9 bases identical to TRBD1. The receptor was derived from a woman in her 40s in good health. Some clones in this sample may be carry-over from other donors' samples. The CDR3 region is CASSLGTGYEKLFF. DNA of the CDR3: TGTGCCAGCAGCCTCGGGACAGGGTATGAAAAACTGTTTTTT.